Shown below are 22 T cell receptor beta chains from a single sample sequenced in a study of Graves' ophthalmopathy and Graves' hyperthyroidism. RNA transcripts yielded amplified TCR beta CDR3 regions. The workflow started with a first-round RT-PCR run with HTBI primers and then moved on to a second-round multiplex PCR. Each CDR3 protein is one row after TCRdb ran MiXCR on the multiplex PCR reads. The sample yields 680,000 or so distinct CDR3 sequences, about 20% seen once. The specimen was peripheral blood. The receptors were gathered from a woman under 30 with stable Graves' hyperthyroidism. Some clones in this sample may be carry-over from other donors' samples.

This clonotype was picked up many times. Written as DNA, the CDR3 is TGTGCCATCAGTGATCCGGGGAGAGGAATAACCTACGAGCAGTACTTC. Protein sequence: CAISDPGRGITYEQYF. This chain links TRBV10-3 with TRBJ2-7; maybe TRBD2 (5 bases). The V gene lost 3 bases and the J gene lost 2 bases, with 17 bases spanning the gap. In germline, CDR1 is ENHRY, CDR2 SYGVKD. The CDR3 length is 16 residues.

The chain couples TRBV3-1 to TRBJ2-7; 8 nucleotides line up with TRBD2. TRBJ2-5 matches the DNA end more closely, so the J call is doubtful. Per the germline V gene, CDR1 is LGHDT and CDR2 is YNNKEL (reference sequence). This CDR3 spans 14 amino acids. The CDR3 DNA is TGTGCCAGCAAGAGCCGGGGGGGTCAAGAGACCCAGTACTTC. Translating it yields CASKSRGGQETQYF.

Notes on this clonotype: This may come from a read error, since a much larger clone is one base off. The CDR3 loop is CASRFGTYSYEQYF. The CDR3 DNA reads TGTGCCAGCAGATTCGGGACTTACTCCTACGAGCAGTACTTC. V gene TRBV6-1 combines with J gene TRBJ2-7, with D possibly matching TRBD2 (6 bases). CDR1 and CDR2 from the germline V gene are MNHNS and SASEGT. There are 14 residues in the CDR3. V was cut by 6 bases and J by 0 bases, with 12 bases left in between.

In this sample, this clonotype turned up once. The chain recombines TRBV27 with TRBJ2-5, with TRBD1 matching over 8 bases. The V gene's germline CDR1 is MNHEY and CDR2 SMNVEV (reference sequence). V shed 5 bases, J shed 4 bases, and the junction held 15 bases outside the gene matches. CDR3 length equals 17 residues. The CDR3 is CASSPPPGGVGRETQYF. CDR3 sequence (DNA): TGTGCCAGCAGTCCCCCTCCAGGGGGCGTGGGGAGAGAGACCCAGTACTTC.

Ten or more counts support this clonotype. V usage is TRBV18 and J usage is TRBJ2-7; 8 bases map to TRBD1. V dropped 2 bases and J dropped 2; count of bases not matched to a gene: 5. The CDR3 sequence is 15 residues long. Germline CDR1 KGHSH, CDR2 LQKENI. The CDR3 region is CASSPIQGAAYEQYF. CDR3 in DNA: TGTGCCAGCTCACCAATCCAGGGGGCGGCCTACGAGCAGTACTTC.

The chain has TRBV6-1 and TRBJ2-5; either TRBD1 or TRBD2 may supply D (5 bases each). The CDR3 sequence is 17 residues long. Looked up from germline, CDR1 is MNHNS and CDR2 is SASEGT. With 4 bases removed from V and 0 bases from J, the gap between germline ends came to 18 bases. The CDR3 sequence is CASSALRGVTHQETQYF. The DNA of the CDR3 is TGTGCCAGCAGTGCCCTTAGAGGGGTTACCCACCAAGAGACCCAGTACTTC.

V gene TRBV28 combines with J gene TRBJ1-1; D gene ambiguous. The V end was cut by 4 bases, the J end by 8 bases, with 17 bases between. This CDR3 has 14 residues. Per the germline V gene, CDR1 is MDHEN and CDR2 is SYDVKM. The CDR3 coding sequence is TGTGCCAGCAGTTCCCTTACAGTGGGCAACGAAGCTTTCTTT. Its protein product is CASSSLTVGNEAFF.

Ten or more counts support this clonotype. The chain recombines TRBV12-3 or TRBV12-4 with TRBJ1-5; 11 bases align to TRBD1. V lost 5 bases, J lost 5 bases, and 5 bases stayed unmatched. CDR3 length: 15 residues. The CDR3 region has the DNA TGTGCCAGCAGTGCCCGGGACAGGGGGGATCAGCCCCAGCATTTT. Protein: CASSARDRGDQPQHF.

V gene TRBV28 combines with J gene TRBJ1-2; 7 positions agree with TRBD1. The CDR3 covers 14 residues. CDR1 is MDHEN and CDR2 is SYDVKM in the germline V gene. V lost 4 bases to trimming and J lost 7 bases; unmatched junction nucleotides: 9. CDR3 nucleotides: TGTGCCAGCAGTTCTGGGGGAGGGGGCTCTGGCTACACCTTC. It is translated as CASSSGGGGSGYTF.

The table lists this clonotype with many counts. The rearrangement links TRBV4-2 to TRBJ1-2; D ambiguous. Germline-derived CDR1 and CDR2 are LGHNA and YNFKEQ. The CDR3 consists of 14 residues. V lost 0 bases to trimming and J lost 4 bases, with 9 bases between them. CDR3 sequence: CASSQEGPSYGYTF. The CDR3 DNA sequence: TGTGCCAGCAGCCAAGAGGGTCCGAGCTATGGCTACACCTTC.

This clonotype showed up just a few times. This sequence joins TRBV6-5 and TRBJ2-5, with 7 nucleotides matching TRBD2. The CDR3 length is 12 residues. With 10 bases clipped from V and 2 bases from J, the junction kept 4 bases outside the gene matches. The germline CDR1 and CDR2 sequences are MNHEY and SVGAGI. The CDR3 spells CATSGAQETQYF. CDR3 DNA: TGTGCCACCAGCGGGGCGCAAGAGACCCAGTACTTC.

This clonotype was observed at least ten times. The chain joins TRBV9 to TRBJ1-5; D gene ambiguous. V was clipped by 0 bases and J by 10 bases, with 11 bases between them. Germline CDR1 SGDLS, CDR2 YYNGEE. The CDR3 is 13 amino acids. CDR3: CASSVGPKEPQHF. The CDR3 DNA is TGTGCCAGCAGCGTAGGTCCGAAAGAACCCCAGCATTTT.

This clonotype was seen many times. This chain joins TRBV12-3 or TRBV12-4 and TRBJ2-7; 7 bases line up with TRBD2. Trimming removed 4 bases from V and 0 bases from J; junction bases left unmatched: 0. This CDR3 has 13 residues. In DNA, the CDR3 is TGTGCCAGCAGTTGGACTAGCTCCTACGAGCAGTACTTC. It specifies CASSWTSSYEQYF.

In its sample, this clonotype was seen many times. In nucleotides, the CDR3 is TGTGCCAGCGGCCGGGACAGTGAAGCCGGTAGGGGCTACACCTTC. Protein product: CASGRDSEAGRGYTF. The rearrangement joins TRBV12-3 or TRBV12-4 to TRBJ1-2; 7 bases map to TRBD1. With V trimmed by 8 bases and J by 8 bases, 17 bases remained unmatched. The CDR3 has 15 amino acids.

The table lists this clonotype with many counts. V usage is TRBV13 and J usage is TRBJ1-1, with no clear D. CDR1 is PRHDT and CDR2 is FYEKMQ in the germline V gene (reference sequence). This CDR3 has 14 residues. Trimming shortened V by 8 bases and J by 6 bases, and 19 bases separated the two germline ends. This CDR3 is CASGSAQVFAEAFF. In DNA form, the CDR3 reads TGTGCCAGCGGTTCAGCACAAGTTTTCGCTGAAGCTTTCTTT. The complete variable domain, with remaining parts taken from reference TRBV13 and TRBJ1-1, reads AAGVIQSPRHLIKEKRETATLKCYPIPRHDTVYWYQQGPGQDPQFLISFYEKMQSDKGSIPDRFSAQQFSDYHSELNMSSLELGDSALYFCASGSAQVFAEAFFGQGTRLTVV.

Ten or more counts support this clonotype. V and J are TRBV6-5 and TRBJ1-1; D ambiguous. The CDR3 sequence is 15 residues long. The germline V gene encodes CDR1 MNHEY and CDR2 SVGAGI. V was shortened by 4 bases and J by 1 base, with 13 bases between the two germline ends. CDR3 sequence: CASSSLGSGNTEAFF. The CDR3 DNA reads as TGTGCCAGCAGTTCCCTTGGGTCGGGGAACACTGAAGCTTTCTTT.

This clonotype was detected ten times or more. This sequence joins TRBV7-6 and TRBJ1-5, with D uncertain. V gave up 1 base and J gave up 3 bases, with 13 bases separating them. Germline CDR1 is SGHVS and CDR2 is FNYEAQ. The CDR3 loop spans 16 amino acids. The CDR3 region has the DNA TGTGCCAGCAGCTTAGGTTCAGGCTCCTACAATCAGCCCCAGCATTTT. The encoded protein is CASSLGSGSYNQPQHF. The full variable domain, in which reference TRBV7-6 and TRBJ1-5 provide the parts outside the CDR3, is GAGVSQSPRYKVTKRGQDVALRCDPISGHVSLYWYRQALGQGPEFLTYFNYEAQQDKSGLPNDRFSAERPEGSISTLTIQRTEQRDSAMYRCASSLGSGSYNQPQHFGDGTRLSIL.

DNA for the CDR3: TGTGCCAGCAGTTCAGTAGCGGGGCTCTACGAGCAGTACTTC. Translation gives CASSSVAGLYEQYF. The J gene is TRBJ2-7, the V gene TRBV6-5, with 8 bases that match TRBD2. The CDR3 sequence is 14 residues long. J was trimmed by 3 bases and V by 4 bases; bases with no gene match: 5. The germline gives CDR1 MNHEY, CDR2 SVGAGI.

The chain links TRBV5-5 to TRBJ2-5; unclear D gene. The germline gives CDR1 SGHKS, CDR2 YYEKEE (reference sequence). This CDR3 comprises 14 residues. Trimming left V 2 bases short and J 2 bases short, with 10 bases between. Here the CDR3 DNA reads TGTGCCAGCAGCTTCCGTCCAGAACAAGAGACCCAGTACTTC. It yields the protein CASSFRPEQETQYF. Drawing the rest from reference TRBV5-5 and TRBJ2-5, the complete variable domain is DAGVTQSPTHLIKTRGQQVTLRCSPISGHKSVSWYQQVLGQGPQFIFQYYEKEERGRGNFPDRFSARQFPNYSSELNVNALLLGDSALYLCASSFRPEQETQYFGPGTRLLVL.

There are many counts of this clonotype. The chain uses TRBV6-1 and TRBJ1-6; D not certain. The CDR3 loop spans 15 amino acids. The V gene's germline CDR1 is MNHNS and CDR2 SASEGT. The V end was cut by 6 bases, the J end by 9 bases, with 18 bases between. The CDR3 DNA reads as TGTGCCAGCAGGCCCCTCGGACTGCTAAGTTCACCCCTCCACTTT. Translated: CASRPLGLLSSPLHF.

The table lists this clonotype with a few counts. V and J are TRBV6-5 and TRBJ1-5; D is possibly TRBD1 (6 bases). The CDR3 runs 17 residues. V dropped 0 bases and J dropped 1 base, with 13 bases sitting between them. Germline CDR1 is MNHEY and CDR2 is SVGAGI. DNA of the CDR3: TGTGCCAGCAGTTACTCGATGGGGGCGCGGAGCAATCAGCCCCAGCATTTT. Translation: CASSYSMGARSNQPQHF.

This clonotype was seen at least ten times. The V gene is TRBV24-1, the J gene TRBJ2-5, with TRBD2 matching over 8 bases. Germline V lookup: CDR1 KGHDR, CDR2 SFDVKD. The CDR3 loop spans 15 amino acids. After removal of 1 base from V and 4 bases from J, the junction contained 4 bases not matched to a gene. CDR3 nucleotide sequence: TGTGCCACCAGTGATTTCGCGGGAGGTCTAGAGACCCAGTACTTC. Encoded protein: CATSDFAGGLETQYF.